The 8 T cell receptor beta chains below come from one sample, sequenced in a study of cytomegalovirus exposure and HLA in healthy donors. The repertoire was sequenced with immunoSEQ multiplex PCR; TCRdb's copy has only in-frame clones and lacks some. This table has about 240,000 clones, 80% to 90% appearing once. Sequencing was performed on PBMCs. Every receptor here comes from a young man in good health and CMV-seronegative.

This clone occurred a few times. CDR3 bases: TGTGCCAGCTCACCCTCCCAAGGGGGCCATGGCTACACCTTC. It yields the protein CASSPSQGGHGYTF. The V gene is TRBV18, the J gene TRBJ1-2; 7 bases fit TRBD1. From germline, CDR1 is KGHSH and CDR2 LQKENI. J gave up 6 bases and V 3 bases, and 7 bases lay outside the gene matches. CDR3 length: 14 amino acids. Looking up the rest from reference TRBV18 and TRBJ1-2 gives the full variable domain: NAGVMQNPRHLVRRRGQEARLRCSPMKGHSHVYWYRQLPEEGLKFMVYLQKENIIDESGMPKERFSAEFPKEGPSILRIQQVVRGDSAAYFCASSPSQGGHGYTFGSGTRLTVV.

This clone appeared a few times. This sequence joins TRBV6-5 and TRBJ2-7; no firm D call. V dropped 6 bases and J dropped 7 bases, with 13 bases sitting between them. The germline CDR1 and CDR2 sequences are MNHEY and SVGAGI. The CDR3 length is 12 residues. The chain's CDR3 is CASSRHGLEQYF. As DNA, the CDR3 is TGTGCCAGCAGCCGACATGGGCTGGAGCAGTACTTC.

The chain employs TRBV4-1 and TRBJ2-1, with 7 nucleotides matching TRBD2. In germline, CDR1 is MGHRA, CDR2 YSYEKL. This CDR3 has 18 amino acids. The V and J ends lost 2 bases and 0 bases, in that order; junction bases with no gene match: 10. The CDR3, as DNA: TGCGCCAGCAGCCAACTCCAGAAGCGGGATAGCTCCTACAATGAGCAGTTCTTC. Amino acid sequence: CASSQLQKRDSSYNEQFF.

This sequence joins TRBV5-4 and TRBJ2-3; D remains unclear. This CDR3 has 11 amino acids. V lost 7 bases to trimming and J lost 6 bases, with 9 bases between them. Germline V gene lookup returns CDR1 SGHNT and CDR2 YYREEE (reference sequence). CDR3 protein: CASGLSDTQYF. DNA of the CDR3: TGTGCCAGCGGGCTTTCCGATACGCAGTATTTT.

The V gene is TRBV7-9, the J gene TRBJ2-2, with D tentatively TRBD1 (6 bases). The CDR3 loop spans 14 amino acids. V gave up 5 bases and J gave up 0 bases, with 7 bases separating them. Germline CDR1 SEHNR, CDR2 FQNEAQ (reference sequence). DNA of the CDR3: TGTGCCAGCAGCCAGGGGACGAACACCGGGGAGCTGTTTTTT. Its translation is CASSQGTNTGELFF.

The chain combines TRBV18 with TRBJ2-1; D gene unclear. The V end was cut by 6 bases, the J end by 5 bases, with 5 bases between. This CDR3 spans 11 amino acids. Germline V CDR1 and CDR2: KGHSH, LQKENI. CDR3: CASSLHNEQFF. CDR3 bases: TGTGCCAGCTCCCTTCACAATGAGCAGTTCTTC.

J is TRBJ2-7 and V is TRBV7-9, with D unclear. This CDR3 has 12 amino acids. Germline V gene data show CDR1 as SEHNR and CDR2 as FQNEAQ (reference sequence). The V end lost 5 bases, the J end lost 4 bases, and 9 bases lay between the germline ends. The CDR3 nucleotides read TGTGCCAGCAGCATGACACATTACGAGCAGTACTTC. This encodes CASSMTHYEQYF.

CDR3 sequence reads: CASSQVGAEPNTGELFF. As DNA, the CDR3 is TGTGCCAGCAGCCAAGTAGGCGCGGAGCCGAACACCGGGGAGCTGTTTTTT. This sequence joins TRBV4-2 and TRBJ2-2; D is undetermined. CDR3 length: 17 amino acids. The germline V gene encodes CDR1 LGHNA and CDR2 YNFKEQ. V lost 1 base and J 0 bases, leaving 12 bases between the germline ends.